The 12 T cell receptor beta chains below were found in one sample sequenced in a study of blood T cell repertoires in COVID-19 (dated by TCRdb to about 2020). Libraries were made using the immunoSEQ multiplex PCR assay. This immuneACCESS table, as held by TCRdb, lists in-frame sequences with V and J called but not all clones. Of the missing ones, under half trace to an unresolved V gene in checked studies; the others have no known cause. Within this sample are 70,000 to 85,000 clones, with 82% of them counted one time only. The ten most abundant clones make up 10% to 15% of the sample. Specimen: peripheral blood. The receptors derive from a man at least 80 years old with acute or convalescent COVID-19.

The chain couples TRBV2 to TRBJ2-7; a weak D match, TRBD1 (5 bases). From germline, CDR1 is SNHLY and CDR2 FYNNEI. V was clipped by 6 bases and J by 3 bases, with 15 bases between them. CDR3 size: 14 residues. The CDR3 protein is CASRDQGLNYEQYF. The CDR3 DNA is TGTGCCAGCAGAGACCAGGGTCTTAACTACGAGCAGTACTTC.

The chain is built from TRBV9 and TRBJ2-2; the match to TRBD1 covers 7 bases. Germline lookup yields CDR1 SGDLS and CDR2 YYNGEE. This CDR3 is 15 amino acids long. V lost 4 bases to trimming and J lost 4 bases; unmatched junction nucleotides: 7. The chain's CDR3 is CASSPRGPSTGELFF. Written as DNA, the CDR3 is TGTGCCAGCAGCCCGAGGGGGCCCTCCACCGGGGAGCTGTTTTTT.

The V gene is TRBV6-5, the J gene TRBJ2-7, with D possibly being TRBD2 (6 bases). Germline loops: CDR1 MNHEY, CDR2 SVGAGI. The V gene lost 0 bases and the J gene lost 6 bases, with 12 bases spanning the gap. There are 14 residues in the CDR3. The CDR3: CASSYSGLVGEQYF. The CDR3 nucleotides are TGTGCCAGCAGTTACTCGGGACTGGTTGGCGAGCAGTACTTC.

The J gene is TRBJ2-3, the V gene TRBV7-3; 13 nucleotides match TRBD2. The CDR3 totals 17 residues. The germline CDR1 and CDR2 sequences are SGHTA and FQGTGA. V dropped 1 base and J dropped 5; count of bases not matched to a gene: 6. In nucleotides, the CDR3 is TGTGCCAGCAGCTTAATTCCGACTAGCGGGGGGAAAGATACGCAGTATTTT. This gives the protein CASSLIPTSGGKDTQYF.

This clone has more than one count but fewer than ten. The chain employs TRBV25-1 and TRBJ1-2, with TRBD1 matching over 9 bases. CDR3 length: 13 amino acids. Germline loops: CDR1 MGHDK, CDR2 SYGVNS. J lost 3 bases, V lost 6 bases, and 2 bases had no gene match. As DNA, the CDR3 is TGTGCCAGCAGGGGACAGGGCGACTATGGCTACACCTTC. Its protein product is CASRGQGDYGYTF.

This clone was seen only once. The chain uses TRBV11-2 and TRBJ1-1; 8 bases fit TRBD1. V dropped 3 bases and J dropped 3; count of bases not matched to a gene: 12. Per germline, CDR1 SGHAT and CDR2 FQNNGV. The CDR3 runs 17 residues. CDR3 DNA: TGTGCCAGCAGCTTCCTAGGACAGGGCTGGGGGGACACTGAAGCTTTCTTT. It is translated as CASSFLGQGWGDTEAFF.

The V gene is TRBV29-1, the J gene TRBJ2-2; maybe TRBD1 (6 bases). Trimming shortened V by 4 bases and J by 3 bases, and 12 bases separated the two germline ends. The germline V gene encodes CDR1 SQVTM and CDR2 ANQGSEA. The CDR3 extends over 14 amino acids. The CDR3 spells CSVVQGRDTGELFF. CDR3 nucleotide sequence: TGCAGCGTTGTACAGGGCCGGGACACCGGGGAGCTGTTTTTT.

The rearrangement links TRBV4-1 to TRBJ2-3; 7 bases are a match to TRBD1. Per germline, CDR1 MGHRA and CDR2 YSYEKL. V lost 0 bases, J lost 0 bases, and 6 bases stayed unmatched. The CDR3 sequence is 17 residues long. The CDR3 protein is CASSQDPPGQSTDTQYF. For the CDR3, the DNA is TGCGCCAGCAGCCAAGACCCACCGGGACAGAGCACAGATACGCAGTATTTT.

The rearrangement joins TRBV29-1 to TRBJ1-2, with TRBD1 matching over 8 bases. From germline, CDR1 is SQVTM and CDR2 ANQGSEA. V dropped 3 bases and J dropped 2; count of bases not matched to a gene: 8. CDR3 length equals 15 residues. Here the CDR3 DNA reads TGCAGCGTTGATTACCAACAGGGGGGAAACTATGGCTACACCTTC. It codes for CSVDYQQGGNYGYTF.

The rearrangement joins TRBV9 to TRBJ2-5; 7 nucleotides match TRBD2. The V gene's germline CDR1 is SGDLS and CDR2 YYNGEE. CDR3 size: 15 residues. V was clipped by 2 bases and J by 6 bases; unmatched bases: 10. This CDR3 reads CASSVEGGDRKTQYF. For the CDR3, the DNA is TGTGCCAGCAGCGTCGAGGGAGGGGATAGGAAGACCCAGTACTTC.

For the CDR3, the DNA is TGTGCCAGCAGTTCTACAGGGAATTCACCCCTCCACTTT. This gives the protein CASSSTGNSPLHF. This chain connects TRBV3-1 (or the pseudogene TRBV3-2) to TRBJ1-6, with a tentative D call TRBD1 (6 bases). CDR1 is LGHDT, CDR2 YNNKEL, per germline (reference sequence). This CDR3 region has 13 residues. V lost 6 bases and J lost 7, with 10 bases in between.

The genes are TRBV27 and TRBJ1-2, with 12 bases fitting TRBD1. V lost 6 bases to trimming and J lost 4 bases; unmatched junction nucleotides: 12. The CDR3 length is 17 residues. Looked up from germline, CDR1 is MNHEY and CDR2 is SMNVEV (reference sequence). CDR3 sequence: CASSAGTGGGGPYGYTF. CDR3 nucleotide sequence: TGTGCCAGCAGCGCCGGGACAGGGGGCGGGGGGCCCTATGGCTACACCTTC.